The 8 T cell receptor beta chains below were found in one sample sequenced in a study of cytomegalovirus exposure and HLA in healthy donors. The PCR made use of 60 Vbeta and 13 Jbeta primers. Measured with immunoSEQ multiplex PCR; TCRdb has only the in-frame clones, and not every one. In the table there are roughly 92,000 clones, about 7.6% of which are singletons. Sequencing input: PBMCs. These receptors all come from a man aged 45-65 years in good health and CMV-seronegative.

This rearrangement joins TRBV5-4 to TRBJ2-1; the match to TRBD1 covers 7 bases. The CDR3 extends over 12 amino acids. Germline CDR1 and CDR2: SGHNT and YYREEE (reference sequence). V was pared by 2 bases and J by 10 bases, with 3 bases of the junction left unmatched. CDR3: CASSFPTGEQFF. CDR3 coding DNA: TGTGCCAGCAGCTTCCCGACAGGGGAGCAGTTCTTC.

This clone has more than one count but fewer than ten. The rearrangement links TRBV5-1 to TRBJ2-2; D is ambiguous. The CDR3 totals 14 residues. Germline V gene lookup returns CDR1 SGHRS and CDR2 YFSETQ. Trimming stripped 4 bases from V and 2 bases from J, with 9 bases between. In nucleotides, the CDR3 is TGCGCCAGCAGCCCCACAGTAAACACCGGGGAGCTGTTTTTT. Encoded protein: CASSPTVNTGELFF. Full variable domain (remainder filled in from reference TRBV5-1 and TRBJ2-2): KAGVTQTPRYLIKTRGQQVTLSCSPISGHRSVSWYQQTPGQGLQFLFEYFSETQRNKGNFPGRFSGRQFSNSRSEMNVSTLELGDSALYLCASSPTVNTGELFFGEGSRLTVL.

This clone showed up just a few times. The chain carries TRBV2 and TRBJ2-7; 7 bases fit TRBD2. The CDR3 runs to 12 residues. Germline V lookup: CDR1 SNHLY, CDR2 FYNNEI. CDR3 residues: CAIGGTLYEQYF. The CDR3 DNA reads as TGTGCGATCGGGGGGACCCTCTACGAGCAGTACTTC. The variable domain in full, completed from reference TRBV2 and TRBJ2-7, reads EPEVTQTPSHQVTQMGQEVILRCVPISNHLYFYWYRQILGQKVEFLVSFYNNEISEKSEIFDDQFSVERPDGSNFTLKIRSTKLEDSAMYFCAIGGTLYEQYFGPGTRLTVT.

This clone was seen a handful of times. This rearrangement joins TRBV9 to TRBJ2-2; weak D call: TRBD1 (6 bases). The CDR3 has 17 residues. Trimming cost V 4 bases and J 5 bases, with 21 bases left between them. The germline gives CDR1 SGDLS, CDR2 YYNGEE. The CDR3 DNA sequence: TGTGCCAGCAGCCCCACCGGACAGTTTTTCTTAACCGGGGAGCTGTTTTTT. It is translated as CASSPTGQFFLTGELFF.

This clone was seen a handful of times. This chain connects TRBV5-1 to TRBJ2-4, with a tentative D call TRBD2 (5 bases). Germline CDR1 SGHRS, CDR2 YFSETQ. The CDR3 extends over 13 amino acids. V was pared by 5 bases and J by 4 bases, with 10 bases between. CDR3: CASRGEGKNIQYF. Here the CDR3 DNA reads TGCGCCAGCAGAGGAGAGGGAAAAAACATTCAGTACTTC.

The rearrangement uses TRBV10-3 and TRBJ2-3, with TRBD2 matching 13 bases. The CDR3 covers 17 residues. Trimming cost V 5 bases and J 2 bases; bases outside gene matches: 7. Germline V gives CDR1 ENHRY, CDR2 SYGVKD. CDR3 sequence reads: CAISRTSGSGFTDTQYF. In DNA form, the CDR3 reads TGTGCCATCAGTCGGACTAGCGGGAGTGGGTTCACAGATACGCAGTATTTT.

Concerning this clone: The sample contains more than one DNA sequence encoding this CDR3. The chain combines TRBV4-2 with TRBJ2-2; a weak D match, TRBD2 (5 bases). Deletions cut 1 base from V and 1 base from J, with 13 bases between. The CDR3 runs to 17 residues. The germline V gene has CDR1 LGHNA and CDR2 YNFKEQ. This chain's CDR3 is CASSQVRNGENTGELFF. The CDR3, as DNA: TGTGCCAGCAGCCAAGTCCGGAACGGGGAGAACACCGGGGAGCTGTTTTTT.

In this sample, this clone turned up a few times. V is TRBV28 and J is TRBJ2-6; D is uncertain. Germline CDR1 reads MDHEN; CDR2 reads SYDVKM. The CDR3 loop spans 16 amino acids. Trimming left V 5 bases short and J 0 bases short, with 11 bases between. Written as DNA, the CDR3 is TGTGCCAGCAGTCCCTTTCTAGGCTCTGGGGCCAACGTCCTGACTTTC. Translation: CASSPFLGSGANVLTF.